A selection of T cell receptor beta chains follows, all from one sample in a study of OX40 agonist ivuxolimab in advanced cancers. Using immunoSEQ multiplex PCR, the repertoire was profiled, and TCRdb retains in-frame clones only, with some absent. The sample has approximately 45,000 clones, approximately 84% seen once. The starting material was CD4+ or CD8+ T cells sorted from blood, obtained in a trial of the OX40 agonist ivuxolimab. The receptor set was obtained from an adult with an advanced solid tumor such as melanoma, head and neck, liver or kidney cancer. Each CDR3 is given with its conserved first and last residue. The order of the fields is V gene, clone size, J gene, D gene, CDR3 DNA, CDR3 protein. D genes are given only for firm matches. Not every row has a clone size; where given, it reads once, few, many or a size class.

>TRBV7-9|once|TRBJ2-1|-
TGTGCCACTGGAGGGGGACAAATCTACAATGAGCAGTTCTTC
CATGGGQIYNEQFF
>TRBV7-9|few|TRBJ1-5|-
TGTGCCAGCAGTTCAAATAGCAATCAGCCCCAGCATTTT
CASSSNSNQPQHF
>TRBV7-3|-|TRBJ2-1|TRBD2
TGTGCCAGCAGCTTAAATAGTATGTCGGCGCTAGCGGGATTCAATGAGCAGTTCTTC
CASSLNSMSALAGFNEQFF
>TRBV28|-|TRBJ1-1|TRBD1
TGTGCCAGCAGTTTACGACAGGGGGGCACTGAAGCTTTCTTT
CASSLRQGGTEAFF
>TRBV4-1|-|TRBJ1-1|-
TGCGCCAGCAGCCAGCGGGCGCATAATGACGAAGCTTTCTTT
CASSQRAHNDEAFF
>TRBV7-9|-|TRBJ2-4|-
TGTGCCAGCAGCTCCCCAGGCAGGCCCACTCAGTACTTC
CASSSPGRPTQYF
>TRBV7-6|-|TRBJ1-1|TRBD1
TGTGCCAGCAGCTCCGGACAGGGAGGGAACACTGAAGCTTTCTTT
CASSSGQGGNTEAFF
>TRBV13|-|TRBJ1-5|-
TGTGCCAGCAGCTTAGGGCGACAGCAACATCAGCCCCAGCATTTT
CASSLGRQQHQPQHF
>TRBV28|-|TRBJ2-7|-
TGTGCCAGCAGTTTGTGGAGCGGCGCACCTTCCTACGAGCAGTACTTC
CASSLWSGAPSYEQYF
>TRBV29-1|-|TRBJ2-2|TRBD2
TGCAGCGTCACTAGCGGGAGTAGTACCGGGGAGCTGTTTTTT
CSVTSGSSTGELFF
>TRBV9|-|TRBJ2-1|TRBD2
TGTGCCAGCGGCCCGGGAGGCGATGAGCAGTTCTTC
CASGPGGDEQFF